This T cell receptor beta chain comes out of a study of response to subunit inactivated influenza vaccine. The CDR3 runs 13 residues. Germline V lookup: CDR1 MNHNS, CDR2 SASEGT. V was clipped by 0 bases and J by 4 bases, with 6 bases between them. This clonotype was seen more than once but under ten times. The antigen remains undetermined. Whole-study findings and limits: Authors suggested that a seasonal influenza vaccination recruits few new T cells each time.

Each CDR3 protein gets one entry after TCRdb re-called the RT-PCR reads with MiXCR. Of around 150,000 distinct CDR3 sequences in the sample, about a tenth are singletons; the top ten hold 9.5% to 15%. The chain links TRBV6-1 to TRBJ1-2; D remains unclear. This TCR came from a man in his fifties who received an inactivated influenza vaccine. The material sequenced was non-naive T cells sorted from PBMCs, taken about 40 days after vaccination. CDR3 in amino acids: CASSEAQIYGYTF. CDR3 nucleotides: TGTGCCAGCAGTGAAGCACAGATCTATGGCTACACCTTC.